Sequencing of this TCR beta chain was carried out in a study of cytomegalovirus exposure and HLA in healthy donors. The PCR used 60 Vbeta and 13 Jbeta primers. The assay was immunoSEQ multiplex PCR, and TCRdb's table has in-frame clones only and misses some. The sample lists 100,000 or so clones, roughly 83% occurring once. The CDR3 runs 14 residues. V was pared by 1 base and J by 10 bases, with 16 bases between. The germline CDR1 and CDR2 sequences are LGHNA and YNFKEQ. The chain is built from TRBV4-2 and TRBJ1-1, with D possibly TRBD1 on 6 matching bases. The sequence came from a female donor in good health and CMV-seropositive. Specimen: PBMCs. The CDR3 nucleotides are TGTGCCAGCAGCCAAGCCCTCCTTCAGGGGAGAGCTTTCTTT. Translating gives CASSQALLQGRAFF.